The 18 T cell receptor beta chains listed next were all sequenced from one sample in a study of T-cell memory formation after mild COVID-19. TCRdb reanalysed the 5' RACE reads using MiXCR and keeps one entry per CDR3 protein. The sample lists under 700,000 distinct CDR3 sequences, over 20% occurring once. Sequenced input: PBMCs or a T cell subset sorted from them (not recorded which). All receptors derive from an adult woman who had mild COVID-19 (a few samples of this study predate the infection). Cell type and time point are not known.

V usage is TRBV5-6 and J usage is TRBJ1-1; TRBD1 is a possible D gene (5 bases). With 7 bases removed from V and 5 bases from J, the gap between germline ends came to 15 bases. This CDR3 contains 13 residues. Germline loops: CDR1 SGHDT, CDR2 YYEEEE. CDR3 nucleotides: TGTGCCAGCCTCGTAGGGGCGAGGACTGAAGCTTTCTTT. Translation: CASLVGARTEAFF.

The table lists this clonotype with a few counts. The rearrangement joins TRBV4-2 to TRBJ2-3, with a possible D match to TRBD2 (6 bases). The CDR3 consists of 16 residues. Deletions cut 0 bases from V and 7 bases from J, with 17 bases between. CDR1 is LGHNA and CDR2 is YNFKEQ in the germline V gene. The CDR3 region is CASSQDMAGSINTQYF. DNA of the CDR3: TGTGCCAGCAGCCAAGATATGGCCGGGAGTATAAATACGCAGTATTTT.

The V and J genes are TRBV7-9 and TRBJ1-2, with D perhaps matching TRBD1 (5 bases). Trimming removed 2 bases at V and 7 bases at J, with 11 bases between. Germline CDR1 and CDR2: SEHNR and FQNEAQ (reference sequence). This CDR3 region has 13 residues. The CDR3 coding sequence is TGTGCCAGCAGCTTACTGACAGTACCTGGCTACACCTTC. Its translation: CASSLLTVPGYTF.

J is TRBJ2-7 and V is TRBV3-1; 8 positions match TRBD2. The CDR3 has 14 residues. Trimming cost V 6 bases and J 0 bases; bases outside gene matches: 4. In germline, CDR1 is LGHDT, CDR2 YNNKEL (reference sequence). CDR3 DNA: TGTGCCAGCAGGGGACTAGACAGCTCCTACGAGCAGTACTTC. Translation gives CASRGLDSSYEQYF.

The V call is TRBV6-2 or TRBV6-3, the J call TRBJ1-5, with D tentatively TRBD1 (5 bases). The CDR3 is made up of 13 amino acids. V was shortened by 10 bases and J by 2 bases, with 12 bases between the two germline ends. CDR1 is MNHEY, CDR2 SVGEGT, per germline. CDR3 residues: CATQGDGNQPQHF. The DNA for the CDR3 is TGTGCCACCCAGGGAGACGGCAATCAGCCCCAGCATTTT.

The J gene is TRBJ2-3, the V gene TRBV20-1; TRBD2 matches at 8 bases. With V trimmed by 3 bases and J by 8 bases, 10 bases remained unmatched. The germline V gene has CDR1 DFQATT and CDR2 SNEGSKA (reference sequence). The CDR3 has 14 residues. This chain's CDR3 is CSASTGGPYGTQYF. The CDR3 DNA sequence: TGCAGTGCTAGTACGGGGGGGCCTTACGGTACGCAGTATTTT.

The V gene is TRBV2, the J gene TRBJ1-1; D is perhaps TRBD1 (5 bases). The V gene's germline CDR1 is SNHLY and CDR2 FYNNEI. V lost 3 bases, J lost 0 bases, and 11 bases lay in between. This CDR3 contains 15 residues. CDR3 amino acids: CASSERGEMNTEAFF. In nucleotides, the CDR3 is TGTGCCAGCAGTGAGAGGGGTGAGATGAACACTGAAGCTTTCTTT.

The CDR3 bases are TGTGCCAGCAGCTTGGGGGACAGGGAAGGCCAGCCCCAGCATTTT. Translated, it gives CASSLGDREGQPQHF. The chain combines TRBV5-6 with TRBJ1-5; 9 positions agree with TRBD1. Trimming took 0 bases from V and 7 from J; bases not matched to a gene: 5. Germline CDR1 reads SGHDT; CDR2 reads YYEEEE. The CDR3 length is 15 residues.

V is TRBV7-6 and J is TRBJ2-2; TRBD2 aligns across 11 bases. The V gene end was trimmed by 4 bases and the J gene end by 1 base; junction bases not matched to a gene: 2. This CDR3 is 16 amino acids long. Germline CDR1 reads SGHVS; CDR2 reads FNYEAQ. CDR3 protein: CASSYGTSGNTGELFF. The DNA for the CDR3 is TGTGCCAGCAGCTACGGGACTAGCGGGAACACCGGGGAGCTGTTTTTT.

This clonotype has a handful of counts. V and J are TRBV7-9 and TRBJ1-5; TRBD1 matches at 8 bases. V gave up 5 bases and J gave up 6 bases; unmatched junction bases: 12. CDR3 length: 16 amino acids. The germline V gene encodes CDR1 SEHNR and CDR2 FQNEAQ (reference sequence). The CDR3 here is CASSQVGGQGGQPQHF. The CDR3 nucleotides read TGTGCCAGCAGCCAAGTGGGTGGACAGGGCGGTCAGCCCCAGCATTTT.

This clonotype has a handful of counts. The chain joins TRBV7-6 to TRBJ2-7; 8 bases agree with TRBD1. This CDR3 is 17 amino acids long. V lost 5 bases, J lost 3 bases, and 15 bases stayed unmatched. Germline V CDR1 and CDR2: SGHVS, FNYEAQ. CDR3 loop: CASSPIRQGANNYEQYF. CDR3 coding DNA: TGTGCCAGCAGCCCAATACGCCAGGGGGCGAATAACTACGAGCAGTACTTC.

CDR3 DNA sequence: TGTGCCAGCAGCCAAGAGCTCCGCTACGAGCAGTACTTC. Amino acids: CASSQELRYEQYF. V gene TRBV4-2 combines with J gene TRBJ2-7; the D is unclear. The CDR3 contains 13 residues. The germline V and J ends were trimmed by 0 bases and 3 bases, with 6 bases remaining between them. Germline V gene data show CDR1 as LGHNA and CDR2 as YNFKEQ.

The chain carries TRBV12-3 or TRBV12-4 and TRBJ2-7; D remains unclear. There are 14 residues in the CDR3. Trimming took 6 bases from V and 2 from J, leaving 14 bases between them. This CDR3 is CASSPRPETYEQYF. CDR3 DNA sequence: TGTGCCAGCAGCCCCAGGCCAGAAACCTACGAGCAGTACTTC.

In this sample, this clonotype turned up a few times. This rearrangement joins TRBV5-1 to TRBJ2-3, with D possibly TRBD2 on 5 matching bases. Germline V gene data show CDR1 as SGHRS and CDR2 as YFSETQ. The CDR3 extends over 14 amino acids. Between the trimmed V and J ends, which lost 7 bases and 6 bases, there was a span of 18 bases. Written as DNA, the CDR3 is TGCGCCAGCCCACTCTGGGAGTTGGTGGATACGCAGTATTTT. Amino acids: CASPLWELVDTQYF.

The gene calls are TRBV20-1 and TRBJ2-7; possible D gene TRBD1, 5 bases. CDR1 and CDR2 (germline): DFQATT, SNEGSKA (reference sequence). The CDR3 length is 12 residues. Between the trimmed V and J ends, which lost 6 bases and 2 bases, there was a span of 11 bases. CDR3 DNA sequence: TGCAGTGCCACAGCCAGGGCCTACGAGCAGTACTTC. Residues: CSATARAYEQYF.

This clonotype was counted a few times. The DNA for the CDR3 is TGTGCCAGCAGTTTCGGTCAGGGGTCTGGCGAGCAGTACTTC. Encoded protein: CASSFGQGSGEQYF. This chain uses TRBV12-3 or TRBV12-4 with TRBJ2-7; possibly TRBD1 for D (6 bases). Trimming pared 3 bases from V and 6 bases from J, leaving 15 bases between. The CDR3 spans 14 residues.

This clonotype was recorded a few times. The chain combines TRBV20-1 with TRBJ2-7; 12 positions match TRBD2. CDR1 is DFQATT and CDR2 is SNEGSKA in the germline V gene (reference sequence). The CDR3 totals 17 residues. J lost 5 bases, V lost 2 bases, and 13 bases had no gene match. The chain's CDR3 is CSARSVVLAGGPNEQYF. In nucleotides, the CDR3 is TGCAGTGCTAGAAGTGTAGTGCTAGCGGGAGGGCCCAACGAGCAGTACTTC.

V and J are TRBV3-1 and TRBJ2-5; 7 bases map to TRBD1. With 3 bases clipped from V and 1 base from J, the junction kept 8 bases outside the gene matches. This CDR3 has 16 amino acids. Germline CDR1 LGHDT, CDR2 YNNKEL (reference sequence). The CDR3 here is CASSHNRGFLQETQYF. The CDR3 DNA is TGTGCCAGCAGCCACAACAGGGGCTTTCTCCAAGAGACCCAGTACTTC.